Presented here are 25 T cell receptor beta chains from one specimen sequenced in a study of T cells expressing NK-cell markers. Reprocessing the 5' RACE reads, TCRdb reports a single entry for every CDR3 protein and omits DNA. This sample's table has hundreds of thousands of distinct CDR3 sequences. The sequenced material came from blood T cells: a sorted CD56 or NKG2C T cell subset, CD4+ or CD8+ T cells, or bulk PBMC T cells (not recorded which). These receptors all stem from a woman between 18 and 75 years old in good health.

The rearrangement links TRBV12-3 or TRBV12-4 to TRBJ2-6; TCRdb proposes TRBD1, but this gene call is untestable without DNA. This CDR3 has 19 residues. The CDR3 loop is CASSLSAGGRNSGANVLTF.

J is TRBJ1-5 and V is TRBV10-2; the D call of TRBD1 rests on TCRdb alone, since no DNA is present to check it. This CDR3 spans 18 amino acids. Looked up from germline, CDR1 is WSHSY and CDR2 is SAAADI. The CDR3 protein is CASSLRGDHLYSNQPQHF.

The CDR3 loop is CASSLGPGQKYEQYF. The chain recombines TRBV5-1 with TRBJ2-7; TCRdb's assignment of TRBD1 cannot be checked, as there is no DNA. From germline, CDR1 is SGHRS and CDR2 YFSETQ. The CDR3 is 15 residues long.

This chain joins TRBV10-3 and TRBJ2-5. The CDR3 covers 12 residues. Germline V lookup: CDR1 ENHRY, CDR2 SYGVKD. CDR3 sequence reads: CAISDYGETQYF.

This chain joins TRBV11-1 and TRBJ2-3; TCRdb's assignment of TRBD2 cannot be checked, as there is no DNA. The CDR3 consists of 18 residues. CDR1 is SGHAT and CDR2 is FQDESV in the germline V gene (reference sequence). The CDR3 loop reads CASSYGLAGAGRRDTQYF.

The chain recombines TRBV6-5 with TRBJ2-1; checking the TCRdb D call of TRBD2 is not possible without DNA. This CDR3 is 15 amino acids long. CDR1 and CDR2 from the germline V gene are MNHEY and SVGAGI. The CDR3 sequence: CASSYSGLALGGQFF.

V usage is TRBV5-5 and J usage is TRBJ1-2; lacking DNA, the TRBD1 call made by TCRdb goes unchecked. The germline gives CDR1 SGHKS, CDR2 YYEKEE (reference sequence). The CDR3 has 14 residues. This chain's CDR3 is CASSLWAPNYGYTF.

V gene TRBV20-1 combines with J gene TRBJ1-4; TCRdb's D call, TRBD1, is unchecked because there is no DNA. Germline loops: CDR1 DFQATT, CDR2 SNEGSKA (reference sequence). CDR3 size: 15 residues. The chain's CDR3 is CSARERQVFNEKLFF.

The chain has TRBV6-2 or TRBV6-3 and TRBJ1-5; TCRdb outputs TRBD1, but without DNA this stays unchecked. This CDR3 has 15 residues. Germline-derived CDR1 and CDR2 are MNHEY and SVGEGT. CDR3 region: CASRPDRKSNQPQHF.

The chain recombines TRBV7-9 with TRBJ2-7; TCRdb outputs TRBD1, but without DNA this stays unchecked. Germline V gene sequence: CDR1 SEHNR, CDR2 FQNEAQ (reference sequence). The CDR3 totals 14 residues. The CDR3 loop reads CASSFENQGYEQYF.

This chain joins TRBV20-1 and TRBJ2-3; TCRdb gives TRBD2 as the D gene, but with no DNA this cannot be confirmed. This CDR3 contains 12 residues. Germline lookup yields CDR1 DFQATT and CDR2 SNEGSKA (reference sequence). The CDR3 loop is CVGQRGTDTQYF.

V usage is TRBV7-9 and J usage is TRBJ2-1. Per the germline V gene, CDR1 is SEHNR and CDR2 is FQNEAQ (reference sequence). The CDR3 length is 12 residues. CDR3 amino acids: CAGSLMRLEQFF. Together with reference TRBV7-9 and TRBJ2-1, the CDR3 gives the full variable domain: DTGVSQNPRHKITKRGQNVTFRCDPISEHNRLYWYRQTLGQGPEFLTYFQNEAQLEKSRLLSDRFSAERPKGSFSTLEIQRTEQGDSAMYLCAGSLMRLEQFFGPGTRLTVL.

The rearrangement uses TRBV10-3 and TRBJ2-5; no DNA is available, so the TRBD1 call from TCRdb remains unchecked. This CDR3 comprises 18 residues. In germline, CDR1 is ENHRY, CDR2 SYGVKD. The CDR3 spells CAISAVGGAVIIQETQYF.

The CDR3 reads CSAYGTPYEQYF. The V call is TRBV29-1, the J call TRBJ2-7. The CDR3 runs 12 residues. The V gene's germline CDR1 is SQVTM and CDR2 ANQGSEA.

The J gene is TRBJ1-2, the V gene TRBV29-1; TCRdb proposes TRBD1, but this gene call is untestable without DNA. Germline CDR1 reads SQVTM; CDR2 reads ANQGSEA. The CDR3 is 14 residues long. The chain's CDR3 is CSVAAGKGVGGYTF.

The rearrangement joins TRBV5-1 to TRBJ1-6; with no DNA, the TCRdb D assignment of TRBD1 cannot be verified. The CDR3 spans 16 residues. Germline CDR1 is SGHRS and CDR2 is YFSETQ. CDR3 amino acids: CASSWNRASDNSPLHF. Filled out from reference TRBV5-1 and TRBJ1-6, the complete variable domain reads KAGVTQTPRYLIKTRGQQVTLSCSPISGHRSVSWYQQTPGQGLQFLFEYFSETQRNKGNFPGRFSGRQFSNSRSEMNVSTLELGDSALYLCASSWNRASDNSPLHFGNGTRLTVT.

CDR3 region: CSATDADTLWGYTF. This rearrangement joins TRBV20-1 to TRBJ1-2; with no DNA, the TCRdb D assignment of TRBD1 cannot be verified. This CDR3 has 14 residues. Germline values: CDR1 DFQATT, CDR2 SNEGSKA (reference sequence).

The V call is TRBV5-1, the J call TRBJ2-3. The CDR3 has 14 amino acids. Germline CDR1 reads SGHRS; CDR2 reads YFSETQ. The CDR3 here is CASNMGLTTDTQYF. Based on the CDR3 plus reference TRBV5-1 and TRBJ2-3, the full variable domain is KAGVTQTPRYLIKTRGQQVTLSCSPISGHRSVSWYQQTPGQGLQFLFEYFSETQRNKGNFPGRFSGRQFSNSRSEMNVSTLELGDSALYLCASNMGLTTDTQYFGPGTRLTVL.

The chain is built from TRBV9 and TRBJ2-7; TCRdb's assignment of TRBD1 cannot be checked, as there is no DNA. The CDR3 has 13 amino acids. CDR1 and CDR2 (germline): SGDLS, YYNGEE. The chain's CDR3 is CASSVTHRGEQYF.

The rearrangement uses TRBV7-9 and TRBJ2-5; TCRdb returns TRBD1, unconfirmable since there is no DNA. The CDR3 sequence is 14 residues long. The V gene's germline CDR1 is SEHNR and CDR2 FQNEAQ (reference sequence). The CDR3: CASSLGRIQETQYF.

The chain couples TRBV18 to TRBJ2-5. This CDR3 is built from 13 residues. The germline CDR1 and CDR2 sequences are KGHSH and LQKENI. CDR3 sequence reads: CASSSDYQETQYF.

The chain is built from TRBV5-1 and TRBJ2-4; TCRdb calls TRBD1, which cannot be checked without DNA. Germline-derived CDR1 and CDR2 are SGHRS and YFSETQ. The CDR3 runs to 16 residues. CDR3: CASSFGDREAKNIQYF.

The CDR3 loop reads CASSISTGAATGELFF. V usage is TRBV19 and J usage is TRBJ2-2; TCRdb lists TRBD2, though no DNA is available to test this call. The CDR3 has 16 residues. Germline CDR1 reads LNHDA; CDR2 reads SQIVND (reference sequence).

The chain links TRBV28 to TRBJ2-1. The germline CDR1 and CDR2 sequences are MDHEN and SYDVKM. The CDR3 has 12 residues. CDR3 protein: CASSFMVGEQFF.

The rearrangement uses TRBV4-1 and TRBJ2-1; TCRdb proposes TRBD2, but this gene call is untestable without DNA. Germline V CDR1 and CDR2: MGHRA, YSYEKL. CDR3 size: 18 residues. The CDR3 protein is CASMGQPGLAGAYNEQFF.